The 25 T cell receptor beta chains in this list originate from one sample, sequenced in a study of T cells after yellow fever vaccination. TCRdb used MiXCR to reprocess the 5' RACE reads, holding one entry per CDR3 protein. The data contain fewer than 400,000 distinct CDR3 sequences, 6.2% of them singletons. This material consisted of PBMCs, taken 5 days after the yellow fever booster vaccination. These receptors came from a man aged 25-45 years who received the YFV17D yellow fever vaccine.

This clonotype was seen only a few times. The CDR3 spells CASSTTRTGGLQDTQYF. The DNA for the CDR3 is TGTGCCAGCAGTACAACGCGGACAGGGGGCCTTCAAGATACGCAGTATTTT. The rearrangement uses TRBV12-3 or TRBV12-4 and TRBJ2-3; 11 bases agree with TRBD1. Trimming took 5 bases from V and 5 from J; bases not matched to a gene: 12. This CDR3 spans 17 amino acids.

This clonotype was detected only a few times. The chain uses TRBV12-3 or TRBV12-4 and TRBJ2-1; D gene uncertain. V was pared by 7 bases and J by 1 base, with 11 bases between. The CDR3 totals 14 residues. This CDR3 is CASTLGNSYNEQFF. The CDR3 DNA is TGTGCCAGCACTTTGGGGAATTCCTACAATGAGCAGTTCTTC.

This clonotype appeared a few times. The CDR3 DNA reads TGTGCCAGCAGGGAGACAGGGGGACTGAACACTGAAGCTTTCTTT. Translated, it gives CASRETGGLNTEAFF. The genes are TRBV12-3 or TRBV12-4 and TRBJ1-1, with 9 bases aligning to TRBD1. V lost 6 bases to trimming and J lost 0 bases; unmatched junction nucleotides: 5. The CDR3 is made up of 15 amino acids.

This clonotype was recorded many times. The chain carries TRBV13 and TRBJ2-5, with D perhaps matching TRBD2 (6 bases). Trimming shortened V by 0 bases and J by 7 bases, and 15 bases separated the two germline ends. This CDR3 contains 15 residues. From germline, CDR1 is PRHDT and CDR2 FYEKMQ (reference sequence). The DNA of the CDR3 is TGTGCCAGCAGCTTAGGCGGGAGTTACGGCGGGACCCAGTACTTC. Translation: CASSLGGSYGGTQYF.

The chain combines TRBV20-1 with TRBJ2-7, with a weak D call TRBD1 (6 bases). V was shortened by 5 bases and J by 2 bases, with 10 bases between the two germline ends. CDR1 DFQATT and CDR2 SNEGSKA come from the germline V gene (reference sequence). This CDR3 is 12 amino acids long. Written as DNA, the CDR3 is TGCAGTGCTCCCCAGGGGACCTACGAGCAGTACTTC. Protein product: CSAPQGTYEQYF.

This clonotype was detected only a few times. This sequence joins TRBV27 and TRBJ2-7, with D uncertain. Between the trimmed V and J ends, which lost 6 bases and 6 bases, there was a span of 15 bases. The CDR3 covers 13 residues. CDR1 MNHEY and CDR2 SMNVEV come from the germline V gene (reference sequence). As DNA, the CDR3 is TGTGCCAGCAGAAGGGTTACCGAAGGCGAGCAGTACTTC. Translated, it gives CASRRVTEGEQYF.

This clonotype was detected many times. The rearrangement joins TRBV12-3 or TRBV12-4 to TRBJ2-7, with D tentatively TRBD2 (6 bases). The V end lost 3 bases, the J end lost 6 bases, and 6 bases lay between the germline ends. This CDR3 has 11 amino acids. The CDR3 nucleotides are TGTGCCAGCAGTTTGGGGGGCGAGCAGTACTTC. This translates into CASSLGGEQYF.

The chain links TRBV6-5 to TRBJ2-7; D ambiguous. The CDR3 loop spans 12 amino acids. Per germline, CDR1 MNHEY and CDR2 SVGAGI. V lost 4 bases and J lost 5, with 9 bases in between. CDR3: CASSSPSHEQYF. The CDR3 nucleotides are TGTGCCAGCAGTTCCCCGTCCCACGAGCAGTACTTC.

There are a few counts of this clonotype. The chain couples TRBV20-1 to TRBJ2-3; a weak D match, TRBD2 (5 bases). Germline V gene lookup returns CDR1 DFQATT and CDR2 SNEGSKA (reference sequence). The length of the CDR3 is 13 residues. The V and J ends lost 8 bases and 0 bases respectively, with 12 bases between them. The CDR3 DNA reads TGCAGTCAAGGGAGCGCTAGCACAGATACGCAGTATTTT. Its translation is CSQGSASTDTQYF.

This clonotype turned up a few times. V usage is TRBV29-1 and J usage is TRBJ2-7, with 9 nucleotides matching TRBD1. Germline CDR1 SQVTM, CDR2 ANQGSEA. Trimming removed 4 bases from V and 5 bases from J; junction bases left unmatched: 6. The CDR3 consists of 13 residues. CDR3 loop: CSVGTGAAHEQYF. DNA of the CDR3: TGCAGCGTTGGGACAGGGGCGGCCCACGAGCAGTACTTC.

This clonotype was recorded at least ten times. The chain is built from TRBV7-8 and TRBJ1-5; TRBD1 matches 9 bases. This CDR3 is built from 15 residues. Germline-derived CDR1 and CDR2 are SGHVS and FQNEAQ. The trim removed 5 bases at V and 5 bases at J, leaving 7 bases unmatched. This CDR3 reads CASSARDRADQPQHF. CDR3 DNA sequence: TGTGCCAGCAGCGCCCGGGACAGGGCCGATCAGCCCCAGCATTTT. The whole variable domain, remainder taken from reference TRBV7-8 and TRBJ1-5, is GAGVSQSPRYKVAKRGQDVALRCDPISGHVSLFWYQQALGQGPEFLTYFQNEAQLDKSGLPSDRFFAERPEGSVSTLKIQRTQQEDSAVYLCASSARDRADQPQHFGDGTRLSIL.

This clonotype was counted at least ten times. This CDR3 is CASTPGGSVTQYF. In DNA, the CDR3 is TGTGCCAGCACCCCCGGGGGCTCTGTCACGCAGTATTTT. The chain uses TRBV6-1 and TRBJ2-3, with D perhaps being TRBD1 or TRBD2 (6 bases each). V was shortened by 7 bases and J by 9 bases, with 17 bases between the two germline ends. The CDR3 extends over 13 amino acids. Germline CDR1 is MNHNS and CDR2 is SASEGT.

The chain links TRBV7-9 to TRBJ2-2; D is uncertain. The CDR3 extends over 15 amino acids. The V end was cut by 5 bases, the J end by 5 bases, with 15 bases between. Germline-derived CDR1 and CDR2 are SEHNR and FQNEAQ (reference sequence). CDR3 nucleotide sequence: TGTGCCAGCAGCCCCTACCTTCCGGCGACCGGGGAGCTGTTTTTT. Translation gives CASSPYLPATGELFF. The full variable domain, its missing parts supplied by reference TRBV7-9 and TRBJ2-2, is DTGVSQNPRHKITKRGQNVTFRCDPISEHNRLYWYRQTLGQGPEFLTYFQNEAQLEKSRLLSDRFSAERPKGSFSTLEIQRTEQGDSAMYLCASSPYLPATGELFFGEGSRLTVL.

This clonotype was counted many times. This chain's CDR3 is CSVEAVTVGYNEQFF. DNA for the CDR3: TGCAGCGTTGAAGCCGTTACAGTGGGCTACAATGAGCAGTTCTTC. The genes are TRBV29-1 and TRBJ2-1; no firm D call. Germline CDR1 is SQVTM and CDR2 is ANQGSEA. The length of the CDR3 is 15 residues. Between the trimmed V and J ends, which lost 1 base and 3 bases, there was a span of 13 bases.

This clonotype was found a few times. V gene TRBV7-2 combines with J gene TRBJ2-7; 9 bases line up with TRBD1. The CDR3 spans 13 residues. The J segment lost 1 base and the V segment lost 6 bases, leaving 1 base of the junction unmatched. Germline CDR1 is SGHTA and CDR2 is FQGNSA. The CDR3 sequence is CASRGQGSYEQYF. The CDR3 region has the DNA TGTGCCAGCAGGGGACAGGGTTCCTACGAGCAGTACTTC.

This clonotype was found a few times. The chain carries TRBV6-1 and TRBJ1-1; TRBD1 is a possible D gene (6 bases). Looked up from germline, CDR1 is MNHNS and CDR2 is SASEGT. This CDR3 comprises 19 residues. Trimming cost V 0 bases and J 0 bases, with 20 bases left between them. The CDR3 is CASSEAIRQVRGVNTEAFF. CDR3 bases: TGTGCCAGCAGTGAAGCGATACGACAGGTTCGAGGGGTGAACACTGAAGCTTTCTTT.

J is TRBJ2-1 and V is TRBV3-1, with D perhaps matching TRBD1 or TRBD2 (5 bases each). The CDR3 length is 17 residues. Germline CDR1 reads LGHDT; CDR2 reads YNNKEL (reference sequence). Trimming took off 1 base at V and 7 bases at J, with 20 bases between the two ends. The CDR3 region is CASSQVRTGRLRNEQFF. CDR3 sequence (DNA): TGTGCCAGCAGCCAAGTCCGCACGGGGCGCCTTAGGAATGAGCAGTTCTTC.

A few counts support this clonotype. In DNA, the CDR3 is TGTGCCAGTAGTAAACGCTACAGGGGAAGTAGCGGGAGTTCCTACAATGAGCAGTTCTTC. It yields the protein CASSKRYRGSSGSSYNEQFF. The chain couples TRBV19 to TRBJ2-1, with 9 bases identical to TRBD2. V was pared by 4 bases and J by 1 base, with 17 bases of the junction left unmatched. The CDR3 is made up of 20 amino acids. Germline V lookup: CDR1 LNHDA, CDR2 SQIVND (reference sequence).

This clonotype was found many times. The chain carries TRBV11-3 and TRBJ2-2, with D possibly matching TRBD2 (5 bases). The CDR3 sequence is 14 residues long. V was cut by 5 bases and J by 5 bases, with 12 bases left in between. Germline V CDR1 and CDR2: SGHNT, YENEEA. The CDR3 DNA reads as TGTGCCAGCAGCCCAGCGGTCAGGACCGGGGAGCTGTTTTTT. Translation gives CASSPAVRTGELFF.

This clonotype was counted at least ten times. V gene TRBV5-5 combines with J gene TRBJ1-5; 9 positions agree with TRBD1. Per germline, CDR1 SGHKS and CDR2 YYEKEE (reference sequence). The CDR3 sequence is 15 residues long. The V and J ends lost 4 bases and 0 bases, in that order; junction bases with no gene match: 2. The DNA of the CDR3 is TGTGCCAGCAGCCGGACAGGGGATAGCAATCAGCCCCAGCATTTT. Amino acids: CASSRTGDSNQPQHF.

The chain combines TRBV6-5 with TRBJ2-5; D unclear. The CDR3 covers 13 residues. The V end was cut by 0 bases, the J end by 2 bases, with 4 bases between. The germline V gene encodes CDR1 MNHEY and CDR2 SVGAGI. CDR3 coding DNA: TGTGCCAGCAGTTACTCCAGGCAAGAGACCCAGTACTTC. It translates to CASSYSRQETQYF.

This clonotype came up a few times. The rearrangement joins TRBV7-8 to TRBJ2-1; D ambiguous. The CDR3 length is 13 residues. Germline V CDR1 and CDR2: SGHVS, FQNEAQ. Deletions cut 5 bases from V and 4 bases from J, with 9 bases between. This CDR3 is CASSPPRYNEQFF. CDR3 bases: TGTGCCAGCAGCCCCCCCCGATACAATGAGCAGTTCTTC.

V is TRBV6-1 and J is TRBJ1-1, with D maybe TRBD1 (5 bases). Per the germline V gene, CDR1 is MNHNS and CDR2 is SASEGT. The CDR3 has 13 amino acids. The V and J ends lost 7 bases and 5 bases respectively, with 14 bases between them. The CDR3 DNA reads as TGTGCCAGCAATCCGACCCGGGGGACTGAAGCTTTCTTT. This gives the protein CASNPTRGTEAFF.

This clonotype occurred a few times. CDR3 bases: TGTGCCAGCGGGGTAGCGGAGCTATTGAAGTTCTTC. It yields the protein CASGVAELLKFF. This sequence joins TRBV6-2 or TRBV6-3 and TRBJ2-1, with D maybe TRBD2 (6 bases). This CDR3 contains 12 residues. The V gene lost 8 bases and the J gene lost 14 bases, with 19 bases spanning the gap. Germline CDR1 is MNHEY and CDR2 is SVGEGT.

The chain recombines TRBV5-1 with TRBJ2-5; D not certain. This CDR3 is 15 amino acids long. V lost 2 bases and J 5 bases, leaving 16 bases between the germline ends. Germline lookup yields CDR1 SGHRS and CDR2 YFSETQ. The chain's CDR3 is CASSFDNEVLETQYF. In DNA form, the CDR3 reads TGCGCCAGCAGCTTCGATAACGAGGTTTTGGAGACCCAGTACTTC.